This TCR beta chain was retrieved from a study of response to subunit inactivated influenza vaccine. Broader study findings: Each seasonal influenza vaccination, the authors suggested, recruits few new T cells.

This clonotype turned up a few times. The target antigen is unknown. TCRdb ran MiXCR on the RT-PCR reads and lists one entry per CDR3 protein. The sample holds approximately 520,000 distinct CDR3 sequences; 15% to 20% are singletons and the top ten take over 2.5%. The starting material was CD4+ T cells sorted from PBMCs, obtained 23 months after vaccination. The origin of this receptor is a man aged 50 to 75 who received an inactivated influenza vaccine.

In nucleotides, the CDR3 is TGTGCCACCAGCAGACTCAGGGATCAGCCCCAGCATTTT. It yields the protein CATSRLRDQPQHF. The V call is TRBV15, the J call TRBJ1-5, with D possibly being TRBD1 (5 bases). V dropped 2 bases and J dropped 5 bases, with 7 bases sitting between them. The CDR3 runs 13 residues. CDR1 and CDR2 from the germline V gene are LNHNV and YYDKDF (reference sequence).